The source of this TCR beta chain is a study of blood T cell repertoires in COVID-19. As for the study in general: Sites across the United States, Italy and Spain contributed samples from acute and convalescent COVID-19. T cells, B-cell-depleted T cells, or PBMCs provided the cDNA or gDNA that served as material.

The CDR3 loop spans 18 amino acids. J lost 6 bases, V lost 7 bases, and 15 bases had no gene match. From germline, CDR1 is MNHEY and CDR2 SVGEGT. Per the authors' pipeline: From reference gene primer amplification, estimates of nucleated cell counts were derived. TCRdb's copy holds only in-frame clones and misses some; the assay was immunoSEQ multiplex PCR. D and trimming come from the DNA, and the V and J calls and clone size come from that table. The sample consists of around 160,000 clones, roughly 90% of them appearing once. This chain connects TRBV6-2 or TRBV6-3 to TRBJ2-5; 15 bases agree with TRBD2. The TCR originated in a human donor in a cohort sampled during active COVID-19. Material for sequencing was peripheral blood. DNA for the CDR3: TGTGCCAGCACCCCGGTAGGGGGACTAGCGGGGGGCCAGAAGACCCAGTACTTC. Its protein is CASTPVGGLAGGQKTQYF.